This passage covers 25 T cell receptor beta chains from one sample sequenced in a study of CD8 T cells in Susac syndrome. RNA, at about 0.45 to 1 ug, was reverse transcribed with random hexamers. One entry per CDR3 protein, called by TCRdb with MiXCR from the immunoSEQ multiplex PCR reads. The sample lists about 240,000 distinct CDR3 sequences, 96% occurring once. The sequenced material came from CD4+ T cells from PBMCs. These receptors all come from a human donor with Susac syndrome.

This sequence joins TRBV7-9 and TRBJ1-1; D not resolved. Trimming removed 2 bases at V and 3 bases at J, with 10 bases between. Germline V gives CDR1 SEHNR, CDR2 FQNEAQ (reference sequence). The CDR3 totals 14 residues. CDR3 in amino acids: CASSLRVRDTEAFF. The CDR3, as DNA: TGTGCCAGCAGCTTACGGGTTAGGGACACTGAAGCTTTCTTT.

The V call is TRBV12-3 or TRBV12-4, the J call TRBJ2-7, with 9 bases fitting TRBD2. This CDR3 spans 15 amino acids. The ends lost 9 bases at V and 1 base at J; junction bases unmatched: 10. The CDR3 reads CASRLAGVKSYEQYF. CDR3 bases: TGTGCCAGTAGATTAGCGGGAGTTAAGTCCTACGAGCAGTACTTC.

This chain links TRBV29-1 with TRBJ2-7; the match to TRBD1 covers 9 bases. The junction had 3 bases not matched to a gene; V was cut back by 3 bases and J by 0 bases. The CDR3 has 14 residues. CDR1 and CDR2 (germline): SQVTM, ANQGSEA. DNA for the CDR3: TGCAGCGTTGAGGGGACAGGGAGCTCCTACGAGCAGTACTTC. It is translated as CSVEGTGSSYEQYF.

The chain uses TRBV11-2 and TRBJ2-7; tentatively, D is TRBD1 (5 bases). This CDR3 comprises 15 residues. V was trimmed by 2 bases and J by 3 bases, leaving 14 bases between them. The V gene's germline CDR1 is SGHAT and CDR2 FQNNGV. As DNA, the CDR3 is TGTGCCAGCAGCTTACTATGGGCCAGGGTCTACGAGCAGTACTTC. Protein: CASSLLWARVYEQYF.

The V and J genes are TRBV20-1 and TRBJ2-5; 12 bases line up with TRBD1. The CDR3 is 16 amino acids. Trimming at V came to 2 bases and at J to 5 bases, leaving 9 bases not matched to a gene. Germline V gene data show CDR1 as DFQATT and CDR2 as SNEGSKA (reference sequence). The chain's CDR3 is CSARPPLGQGAETQYF. The DNA for the CDR3 is TGCAGTGCTAGACCCCCTCTGGGACAGGGGGCTGAGACCCAGTACTTC.

J is TRBJ2-7 and V is TRBV20-1, with TRBD1 as a possible D gene (5 bases). Germline lookup yields CDR1 DFQATT and CDR2 SNEGSKA (reference sequence). CDR3 length: 15 residues. Trimming stripped 0 bases from V and 6 bases from J, with 18 bases between. CDR3 coding DNA: TGCAGTGCTAGAGATGGAGCAGGGTGGCAACGCGAGCAGTACTTC. Translated, it gives CSARDGAGWQREQYF.

The gene calls are TRBV9 and TRBJ1-2, with D possibly TRBD1 on 5 matching bases. The V gene's germline CDR1 is SGDLS and CDR2 YYNGEE. CDR3 length equals 16 residues. Trimming left V 4 bases short and J 0 bases short, with 16 bases between. The CDR3 nucleotides are TGTGCCAGCAGCTACGGTGGGGCAGACGCTAACTATGGCTACACCTTC. This sequence encodes CASSYGGADANYGYTF.

J is TRBJ2-1 and V is TRBV9; the D gene is possibly TRBD2 (6 bases). V gave up 4 bases and J gave up 9 bases, with 20 bases separating them. The V gene's germline CDR1 is SGDLS and CDR2 YYNGEE. This CDR3 has 15 amino acids. CDR3 nucleotide sequence: TGTGCCAGCAGCCCTAGTAGCGGCCTTATTGGTGAGCAGTTCTTC. Its protein is CASSPSSGLIGEQFF.

The chain employs TRBV12-3 or TRBV12-4 and TRBJ2-7; D is ambiguous. V lost 10 bases to trimming and J lost 2 bases, with 12 bases between them. This CDR3 is 12 amino acids long. The CDR3 coding sequence is TGTGCCACCTCAACTTATACCTACGAGCAGTACTTC. It specifies CATSTYTYEQYF.

The rearrangement links TRBV20-1 to TRBJ2-7; 7 nucleotides align to TRBD1. CDR3 length equals 13 residues. J gave up 4 bases and V 5 bases, and 8 bases lay outside the gene matches. CDR1 is DFQATT, CDR2 SNEGSKA, per germline (reference sequence). The CDR3 sequence is CSAPETGRYEQYF. Written as DNA, the CDR3 is TGCAGTGCTCCCGAGACAGGGCGGTACGAGCAGTACTTC.

The chain uses TRBV12-3 or TRBV12-4 and TRBJ2-1; D not resolved. V shed 5 bases and J shed 7 bases, with 18 bases lying between them. This CDR3 region has 15 residues. The CDR3 DNA follows: TGTGCCAGCAGTCCTGCCTCCCCCTTCCGGAATGAGCAGTTCTTC. Its translation is CASSPASPFRNEQFF.

The chain recombines TRBV20-1 with TRBJ1-5; maybe TRBD1 (5 bases). V was trimmed by 6 bases and J by 0 bases, leaving 12 bases between them. Per the germline V gene, CDR1 is DFQATT and CDR2 is SNEGSKA (reference sequence). This CDR3 comprises 14 residues. CDR3 DNA sequence: TGCAGTGCGAGGAAAGGGGATAGCAATCAGCCCCAGCATTTT. Residues: CSARKGDSNQPQHF.

This chain links TRBV3-1 with TRBJ1-2; D possibly corresponds to TRBD1 (6 bases). This CDR3 contains 15 residues. Germline V CDR1 and CDR2: LGHDT, YNNKEL (reference sequence). Trimming took 4 bases from V and 2 from J, leaving 14 bases between them. The DNA of the CDR3 is TGTGCCAGCAGCCCGGATCGGACAGCGAACTATGGCTACACCTTC. This encodes CASSPDRTANYGYTF.

This chain links TRBV7-9 with TRBJ2-1; D unresolved. V was trimmed by 1 base and J by 8 bases, leaving 15 bases between them. CDR3 size: 15 residues. Per germline, CDR1 SEHNR and CDR2 FQNEAQ (reference sequence). Written as DNA, the CDR3 is TGTGCCAGCAGCTTAGAGGTCAGGTCTCGCGATGAGCAGTTCTTC. It yields the protein CASSLEVRSRDEQFF.

The CDR3 DNA reads as TGCAGTGCGTACACCGGGAATAAGAACATTCAGTACTTC. It codes for CSAYTGNKNIQYF. The chain uses TRBV20-1 and TRBJ2-4; weak D call: TRBD2 (5 bases). The CDR3 runs to 13 residues. V gave up 6 bases and J gave up 7 bases, with 16 bases separating them. Germline lookup yields CDR1 DFQATT and CDR2 SNEGSKA (reference sequence).

V is TRBV27 and J is TRBJ2-7; D may be TRBD1 (5 bases). Trimming stripped 3 bases from V and 2 bases from J, with 14 bases between. CDR3 length: 15 amino acids. Germline V lookup: CDR1 MNHEY, CDR2 SMNVEV (reference sequence). DNA for the CDR3: TGTGCCAGCAGTTTGGGGCCACCACCCACCTACGAGCAGTACTTC. It yields the protein CASSLGPPPTYEQYF.

The V call is TRBV20-1, the J call TRBJ2-6, with unresolved D. Trimming pared 5 bases from V and 1 base from J, leaving 6 bases between. Germline V lookup: CDR1 DFQATT, CDR2 SNEGSKA (reference sequence). CDR3 length: 13 residues. CDR3 nucleotide sequence: TGCAGTGCTTACCTTTCTGGGGCCAACGTCCTGACTTTC. Its translation: CSAYLSGANVLTF.

This chain uses TRBV29-1 with TRBJ1-2; 8 positions agree with TRBD1. Trimming cost V 0 bases and J 8 bases; bases outside gene matches: 8. CDR1 is SQVTM and CDR2 is ANQGSEA in the germline V gene. CDR3 size: 14 residues. CDR3 in DNA: TGCAGCGTTGAAGATGGTCCAGGGGGCGGGGGCTACACCTTC. Its protein product is CSVEDGPGGGGYTF.

This chain joins TRBV4-1 and TRBJ1-2; 8 nucleotides match TRBD1. After removal of 4 bases from V and 3 bases from J, the junction contained 10 bases not matched to a gene. In germline, CDR1 is MGHRA, CDR2 YSYEKL. There are 16 residues in the CDR3. CDR3 loop: CASSPLRTGWYYGYTF. The CDR3 DNA reads TGCGCCAGCAGCCCCCTAAGGACAGGGTGGTACTATGGCTACACCTTC.

The chain joins TRBV29-1 to TRBJ2-7, with 8 bases identical to TRBD1. From germline, CDR1 is SQVTM and CDR2 ANQGSEA. V lost 1 base and J lost 3; bases outside the gene matches: 5. The CDR3 is made up of 14 amino acids. CDR3 sequence reads: CSVEGTGSYYEQYF. In nucleotides, the CDR3 is TGCAGCGTTGAAGGGACAGGGTCCTACTACGAGCAGTACTTC.

The gene calls are TRBV7-9 and TRBJ2-1, with TRBD2 identical over 12 bases. Germline V lookup: CDR1 SEHNR, CDR2 FQNEAQ (reference sequence). The CDR3 runs to 15 residues. The junction had 8 bases not matched to a gene; V was cut back by 2 bases and J by 12 bases. The CDR3 sequence is CASSLLPSGGGSQFF. The CDR3 DNA follows: TGTGCCAGCAGCTTATTACCTAGCGGGGGGGGTTCGCAGTTCTTC.

This clonotype was detected only once. The chain uses TRBV4-1 and TRBJ2-7; perhaps TRBD1 as D (6 bases). The germline V gene encodes CDR1 MGHRA and CDR2 YSYEKL. The CDR3 loop spans 15 amino acids. V lost 5 bases, J lost 0 bases, and 14 bases lay in between. The CDR3 coding sequence is TGCGCCAGCAGCACGGCGGACAGAGACTCCTACGAGCAGTACTTC. Translating gives CASSTADRDSYEQYF.

V usage is TRBV20-1 and J usage is TRBJ1-1; D is uncertain. Germline CDR1 DFQATT, CDR2 SNEGSKA (reference sequence). V was cut by 3 bases and J by 4 bases, with 15 bases left in between. The CDR3 is 14 amino acids. The CDR3 sequence is CSARDGTYGTEAFF. CDR3 DNA: TGCAGTGCTAGGGACGGTACGTACGGCACTGAAGCTTTCTTT.

CDR3 in DNA: TGTGCCAGCAGCTCCGGTGCGGGAGGGCCCTACGAGCAGTACTTC. It yields the protein CASSSGAGGPYEQYF. The V call is TRBV7-3, the J call TRBJ2-7, with TRBD2 matching 9 bases. Trimming at V came to 4 bases and at J to 2 bases, leaving 6 bases not matched to a gene. Per the germline V gene, CDR1 is SGHTA and CDR2 is FQGTGA. The CDR3 sequence is 15 residues long.

The chain carries TRBV21-1 and TRBJ1-5; no check of the table's D call, TRBD1, against the DNA was made. TRBV21-1 is a recognized pseudogene. This CDR3 has 13 residues. CDR3 DNA: TGTGCCAGCAGGGGGCCGTGGGATCAGCCCCAGCATTTT. Translated: CASRGPWDQPQHF.